The 21 T cell receptor beta chains reported below all come from one sample, sequenced in a study of cytomegalovirus exposure and HLA in healthy donors (dated by TCRdb to the late 2010s). Libraries were constructed by the immunoSEQ multiplex PCR assay. For the multiplex PCR, a mixture combining 60 forward primers for TCR Vbeta segments and 13 reverse primers for TCR Jbeta segments was used. Held by TCRdb, this immuneACCESS table contains in-frame sequences only and omits some clones. Under half of the omission traces to an unresolved V gene where checked; the cause of the rest is unknown. Here the sample has over 150,000 clones; approximately 78% occur a single time. The top ten clones comprise 2.4% of the sample. Sequenced: PBMCs. All receptors derive from a male donor in good health and CMV-seronegative.

J is TRBJ2-7 and V is TRBV5-1; 8 bases agree with TRBD1. V gave up 4 bases and J gave up 0 bases; unmatched junction bases: 3. Germline CDR1 reads SGHRS; CDR2 reads YFSETQ. CDR3 length: 14 residues. The CDR3 protein is CASSGQGASYEQYF. The CDR3, as DNA: TGCGCCAGCAGCGGTCAGGGGGCCTCCTACGAGCAGTACTTC. Using reference TRBV5-1 and TRBJ2-7 for the parts outside the CDR3, the full variable domain is KAGVTQTPRYLIKTRGQQVTLSCSPISGHRSVSWYQQTPGQGLQFLFEYFSETQRNKGNFPGRFSGRQFSNSRSEMNVSTLELGDSALYLCASSGQGASYEQYFGPGTRLTVT.

The V call is TRBV27, the J call TRBJ1-1; the D gene is possibly TRBD1 (5 bases). There are 14 residues in the CDR3. V dropped 2 bases and J dropped 11 bases, with 18 bases sitting between them. The germline V gene encodes CDR1 MNHEY and CDR2 SMNVEV (reference sequence). This chain's CDR3 is CASSLRSGHLNAFF. CDR3 DNA sequence: TGTGCCAGCAGTTTACGGTCTGGACACTTAAATGCTTTCTTT.

The chain employs TRBV25-1 and TRBJ2-1; TRBD2 aligns across 13 bases. With 1 base clipped from V and 5 bases from J, the junction kept 5 bases outside the gene matches. Germline V CDR1 and CDR2: MGHDK, SYGVNS. This CDR3 is 17 amino acids long. The CDR3 loop reads CASSEFIGTSGNNEQFF. CDR3 DNA: TGTGCCAGCAGTGAATTCATTGGGACTAGCGGGAACAATGAGCAGTTCTTC.

The chain uses TRBV4-3 and TRBJ2-3; 9 bases map to TRBD2. CDR1 LGHNA and CDR2 YSLEER come from the germline V gene. After removal of 8 bases from V and 5 bases from J, the junction contained 17 bases not matched to a gene. The length of the CDR3 is 17 residues. Written as DNA, the CDR3 is TGCGCCAGCGCTCACAATATAGCGGGAGACTCTGGAGATACGCAGTATTTT. Protein sequence: CASAHNIAGDSGDTQYF.

The chain combines TRBV29-1 with TRBJ2-7, with 11 bases that match TRBD2. CDR1 is SQVTM and CDR2 is ANQGSEA in the germline V gene. V lost 6 bases to trimming and J lost 1 base; unmatched junction nucleotides: 2. This CDR3 region has 13 residues. CDR3 loop: CSVGLAASYEQYF. In DNA form, the CDR3 reads TGCAGCGTGGGACTAGCGGCATCCTACGAGCAGTACTTC.

This clone occurred a few times. This chain links TRBV6-1 with TRBJ1-2; D may be TRBD1 (5 bases). Germline CDR1 reads MNHNS; CDR2 reads SASEGT. CDR3 size: 14 residues. The V gene lost 4 bases and the J gene lost 4 bases, with 13 bases spanning the gap. As DNA, the CDR3 is TGTGCCAGCAGTGGTCCAGGGTGGCGCTATGGCTACACCTTC. It codes for CASSGPGWRYGYTF.

V gene TRBV6-1 combines with J gene TRBJ1-2, with a weak D call TRBD1 (6 bases). Germline loops: CDR1 MNHNS, CDR2 SASEGT. The ends were cut back, 0 bases at V and 4 bases at J, with 15 bases in the middle. The CDR3 covers 16 residues. The CDR3 nucleotides are TGTGCCAGCAGTGAAGCTCAGGGGCGCGCTGGCTATGGCTACACCTTC. This translates into CASSEAQGRAGYGYTF.

The CDR3 DNA is TGTGCCAGCAGCTCGCCTTGGAGGGGCGGAAGGGATGAAAAACTGTTTTTT. Protein product: CASSSPWRGGRDEKLFF. This chain joins TRBV5-6 and TRBJ1-4, with D maybe TRBD1 (5 bases). Trimming shortened V by 3 bases and J by 6 bases, and 21 bases separated the two germline ends. Germline V gives CDR1 SGHDT, CDR2 YYEEEE. The CDR3 loop spans 17 amino acids.

The sample holds one count of this clone. The chain couples TRBV21-1 to TRBJ2-1; the table calls TRBD2, which could not be checked here. TRBV21-1 is listed as a pseudogene. The CDR3 spans 13 residues. The CDR3 reads CASSKELAVEQFF. CDR3 DNA: TGTGCCAGCAGCAAAGAACTAGCTGTTGAGCAGTTCTTC.

This chain joins TRBV7-2 and TRBJ2-6; 7 bases are shared with TRBD2. The CDR3 length is 15 residues. The V and J ends lost 7 bases and 2 bases, in that order; junction bases with no gene match: 5. Germline CDR1 reads SGHTA; CDR2 reads FQGNSA. CDR3 amino acids: CASNQLATGANVLTF. CDR3 sequence (DNA): TGTGCCAGCAACCAACTAGCGACTGGGGCCAACGTCCTGACTTTC.

The chain employs TRBV10-1 and TRBJ1-5; TRBD1 aligns across 9 bases. V lost 7 bases to trimming and J lost 3 bases; unmatched junction nucleotides: 10. CDR3 length: 16 residues. Germline V gene sequence: CDR1 WNHNN, CDR2 SYGVQD (reference sequence). CDR3 loop: CASTAPGQGINQPQHF. In DNA, the CDR3 is TGCGCCAGCACCGCGCCGGGACAGGGTATCAATCAGCCCCAGCATTTT.

This chain uses TRBV7-2 with TRBJ1-2; TRBD1 agrees at 12 bases. The CDR3 length is 18 residues. Germline CDR1 and CDR2: SGHTA and FQGNSA. With 5 bases clipped from V and 3 bases from J, the junction kept 13 bases outside the gene matches. CDR3 nucleotides: TGTGCCAGCAGCCTTTGGAATCCGGGACAGGGGGCTTACTATGGCTACACCTTC. As protein: CASSLWNPGQGAYYGYTF. Full variable domain (rest looked up from reference TRBV7-2 and TRBJ1-2): GAGVSQSPSNKVTEKGKDVELRCDPISGHTALYWYRQSLGQGLEFLIYFQGNSAPDKSGLPSDRFSAERTGGSVSTLTIQRTQQEDSAVYLCASSLWNPGQGAYYGYTFGSGTRLTVV.

This clone was recorded a few times. J is TRBJ2-1 and V is TRBV7-9; a possible D gene is TRBD2 (5 bases). CDR1 and CDR2 from the germline V gene are SEHNR and FQNEAQ (reference sequence). The V gene lost 2 bases and the J gene lost 4 bases, with 15 bases spanning the gap. CDR3 length: 16 amino acids. The CDR3 spells CASSLFPARGYNEQFF. CDR3 coding DNA: TGTGCCAGCAGCTTATTCCCGGCCCGGGGTTACAATGAGCAGTTCTTC. The full variable domain, completed using reference TRBV7-9 and TRBJ2-1, is DTGVSQNPRHKITKRGQNVTFRCDPISEHNRLYWYRQTLGQGPEFLTYFQNEAQLEKSRLLSDRFSAERPKGSFSTLEIQRTEQGDSAMYLCASSLFPARGYNEQFFGPGTRLTVL.

The CDR3 sequence is CASSFGQGYTGELFF. The CDR3 DNA reads TGTGCCAGTAGTTTTGGACAGGGCTACACCGGGGAGCTGTTTTTT. The rearrangement links TRBV19 to TRBJ2-2; TRBD1 matches 8 bases. CDR1 and CDR2 (germline): LNHDA, SQIVND (reference sequence). V lost 5 bases to trimming and J lost 3 bases; unmatched junction nucleotides: 5. This CDR3 has 15 amino acids. The full variable domain, in which reference TRBV19 and TRBJ2-2 provide the parts outside the CDR3, is DGGITQSPKYLFRKEGQNVTLSCEQNLNHDAMYWYRQDPGQGLRLIYYSQIVNDFQKGDIAEGYSVSREKKESFPLTVTSAQKNPTAFYLCASSFGQGYTGELFFGEGSRLTVL.

This clone was seen only a few times. This chain uses TRBV6-5 with TRBJ1-5; TRBD1 might be the D (6 bases). V lost 6 bases, J lost 1 base, and 7 bases lay in between. The CDR3 is made up of 13 amino acids. Germline assignment: CDR1 MNHEY and CDR2 SVGAGI. CDR3 in amino acids: CASRTGSNQPQHF. The CDR3 nucleotides read TGTGCCAGCAGAACAGGGAGCAATCAGCCCCAGCATTTT.

V is TRBV7-9 and J is TRBJ1-2, with TRBD1 matching 8 bases. The CDR3 runs 16 residues. Per germline, CDR1 SEHNR and CDR2 FQNEAQ (reference sequence). V was clipped by 3 bases and J by 5 bases; unmatched bases: 11. CDR3 protein: CASSFLPMQGAYGYTF. As DNA, the CDR3 is TGTGCCAGCAGCTTCTTGCCCATGCAGGGGGCGTATGGCTACACCTTC.

The chain is built from TRBV6-5 and TRBJ2-7; 8 bases line up with TRBD1. CDR3 length equals 14 residues. V was clipped by 5 bases and J by 2 bases; unmatched bases: 5. Germline values: CDR1 MNHEY, CDR2 SVGAGI. CDR3 region: CASSRTGQAYEQYF. For the CDR3, the DNA is TGTGCCAGCAGTAGGACAGGGCAAGCCTACGAGCAGTACTTC.

J is TRBJ1-1 and V is TRBV27; 7 nucleotides match TRBD1. The CDR3 is 13 residues long. Germline-derived CDR1 and CDR2 are MNHEY and SMNVEV (reference sequence). V was clipped by 3 bases and J by 6 bases; unmatched bases: 4. CDR3 region: CASSFLQGAEAFF. CDR3 DNA sequence: TGTGCCAGCAGTTTTCTCCAGGGGGCTGAAGCTTTCTTT.

The chain is built from TRBV6-5 and TRBJ1-1, with 7 positions matching TRBD1. Looked up from germline, CDR1 is MNHEY and CDR2 is SVGAGI. This CDR3 is 13 amino acids long. V shed 8 bases and J 0 bases; nucleotides not matched to a gene: 3. The CDR3 sequence is CASQGQLNTEAFF. The DNA of the CDR3 is TGTGCCAGCCAGGGACAGCTGAACACTGAAGCTTTCTTT.

The chain is built from TRBV9 and TRBJ2-7; D gene unclear. CDR3 length equals 13 residues. V was clipped by 0 bases and J by 1 base, with 5 bases between them. Germline-derived CDR1 and CDR2 are SGDLS and YYNGEE. CDR3 region: CASSVEPSYEQYF. CDR3 in DNA: TGTGCCAGCAGCGTAGAGCCTTCCTACGAGCAGTACTTC.

The J gene is TRBJ2-7, the V gene TRBV11-2, with 8 nucleotides matching TRBD2. The length of the CDR3 is 16 residues. Germline V lookup: CDR1 SGHAT, CDR2 FQNNGV. Losses at the gene ends were 2 bases for V and 5 bases for J; bases not matched to a gene: 11. Written as DNA, the CDR3 is TGTGCCAGCAGCTTATTGGGTGGGGGACTAGTCGACGAGCAGTACTTC. This codes for CASSLLGGGLVDEQYF.